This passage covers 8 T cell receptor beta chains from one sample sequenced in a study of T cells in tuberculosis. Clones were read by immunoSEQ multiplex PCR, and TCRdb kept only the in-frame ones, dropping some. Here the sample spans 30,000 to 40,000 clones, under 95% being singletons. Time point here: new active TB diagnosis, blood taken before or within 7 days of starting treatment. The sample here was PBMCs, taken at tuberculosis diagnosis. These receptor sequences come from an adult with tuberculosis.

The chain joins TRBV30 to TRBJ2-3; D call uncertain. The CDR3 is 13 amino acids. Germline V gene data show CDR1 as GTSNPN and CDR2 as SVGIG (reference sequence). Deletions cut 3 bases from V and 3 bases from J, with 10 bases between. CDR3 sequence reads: CAWSALRTDTQYF. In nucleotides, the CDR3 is TGTGCCTGGAGCGCTCTGAGGACAGATACGCAGTATTTT. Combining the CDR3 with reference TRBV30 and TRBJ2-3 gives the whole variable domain SQTIHQWPATLVQPVGSPLSLECTVEGTSNPNLYWYRQAAGRGLQLLFYSVGIGQISSEVPQNLSASRPQDRQFILSSKKLLLSDSGFYLCAWSALRTDTQYFGPGTRLTVL.

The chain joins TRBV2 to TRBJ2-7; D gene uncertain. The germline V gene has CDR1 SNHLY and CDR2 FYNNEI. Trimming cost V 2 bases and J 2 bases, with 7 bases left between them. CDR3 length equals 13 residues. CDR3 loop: CASSEWAAYEQYF. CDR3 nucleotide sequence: TGTGCCAGCAGTGAATGGGCAGCCTACGAGCAGTACTTC.

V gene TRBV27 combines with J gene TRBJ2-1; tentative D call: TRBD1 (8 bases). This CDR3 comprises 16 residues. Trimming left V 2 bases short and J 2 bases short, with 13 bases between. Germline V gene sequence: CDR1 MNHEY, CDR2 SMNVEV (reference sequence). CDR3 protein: CASSLNTGGAYNEQFF. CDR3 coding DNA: TGTGCCAGCAGTTTAAATACAGGGGGGGCCTACAATGAGCAGTTCTTC.

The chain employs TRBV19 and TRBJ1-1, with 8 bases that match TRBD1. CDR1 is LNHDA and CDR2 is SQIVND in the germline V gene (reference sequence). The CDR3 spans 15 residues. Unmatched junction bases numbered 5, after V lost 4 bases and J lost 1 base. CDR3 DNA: TGTGCCAGTAGTACGCGGACAGGGAGGAACACTGAAGCTTTCTTT. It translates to CASSTRTGRNTEAFF.

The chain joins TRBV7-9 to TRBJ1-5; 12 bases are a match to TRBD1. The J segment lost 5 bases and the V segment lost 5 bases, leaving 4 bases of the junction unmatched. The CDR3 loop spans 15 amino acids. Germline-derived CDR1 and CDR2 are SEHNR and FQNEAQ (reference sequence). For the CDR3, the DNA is TGTGCCAGCAGCCGCGGGACAGGGGGCGATCAGCCCCAGCATTTT. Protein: CASSRGTGGDQPQHF.

CDR3 sequence reads: CASSLGLATEAFF. CDR3 in DNA: TGTGCCAGCAGCTTAGGCTTGGCAACTGAAGCTTTCTTT. J is TRBJ1-1 and V is TRBV7-8, with no clear D. Looked up from germline, CDR1 is SGHVS and CDR2 is FQNEAQ. CDR3 length equals 13 residues. Trimming stripped 1 base from V and 5 bases from J, with 8 bases between.

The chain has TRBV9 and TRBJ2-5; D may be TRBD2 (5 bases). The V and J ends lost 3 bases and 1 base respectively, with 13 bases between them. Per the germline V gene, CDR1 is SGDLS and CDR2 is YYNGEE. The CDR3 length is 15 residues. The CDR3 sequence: CASSDGGMSQETQYF. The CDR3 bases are TGTGCCAGCAGCGATGGAGGCATGAGCCAAGAGACCCAGTACTTC.

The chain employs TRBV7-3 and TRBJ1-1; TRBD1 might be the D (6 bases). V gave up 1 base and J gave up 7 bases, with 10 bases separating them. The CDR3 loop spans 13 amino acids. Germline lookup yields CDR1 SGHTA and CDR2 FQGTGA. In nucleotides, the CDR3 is TGTGCCAGCAGCTTAAGTGGACAGTATGAAGCTTTCTTT. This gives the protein CASSLSGQYEAFF.